This record covers a single TCR beta chain. As yet, its antigen is unknown. A much larger clone differs from this one at a single base, so this may be a read error. The time point was: persistent/refractory GD, antithyroid drugs over 5 years with positive TRAb. PBMC-derived RNA was used for the TCR library. Trimming removed 9 bases from V and 8 bases from J, with 16 bases in between. Germline V gene sequence: CDR1 SGHAT, CDR2 FQNNGV. The CDR3 sequence is 12 residues long. This sample was included in a study of regulatory T cells in long-lasting Graves disease. Overall study findings and caveats: Fewer public clonotypes were shared by new patients (under 1,000) than by persistent patients (around 2,900).

Building of the TCR beta libraries involved iRepertoire HTBI primers and Arm-PCR of CDR3 regions. One entry per CDR3 protein results from TCRdb running MiXCR on the multiplex PCR reads. The table has about 340,000 distinct CDR3 sequences, 20% seen once. The sequence derives from a female donor with Graves disease. The input for sequencing was peripheral blood mononuclear cells (PBMCs), taken when the disease was refractory, from a patient treated with antithyroid drugs. The chain employs TRBV11-2 and TRBJ1-2, with D perhaps matching TRBD1 (5 bases). CDR3 loop: CASGQGLRGYTF. The CDR3 bases are TGTGCCAGTGGACAAGGGTTGAGGGGCTACACCTTC.